Presented here are 17 T cell receptor beta chains from one specimen sequenced in a study of OX40 agonist ivuxolimab in advanced cancers. Produced via immunoSEQ multiplex PCR; TCRdb's table is partial and in-frame only. This sample has roughly 90,000 clones, with approximately 85% found just once. The sample consisted of CD4+ or CD8+ T cells sorted from blood, taken in a trial of the OX40 agonist ivuxolimab. All receptors derive from an adult with an advanced solid tumor such as melanoma, head and neck, liver or kidney cancer.

The chain employs TRBV4-2 and TRBJ2-7; 12 bases fit TRBD1. Germline CDR1 is LGHNA and CDR2 is YNFKEQ. This CDR3 region has 16 residues. The V gene end was trimmed by 5 bases and the J gene end by 6 bases; junction bases not matched to a gene: 11. CDR3 sequence reads: CASSYPSGTGGSEQYF. The CDR3 DNA reads TGTGCCAGCAGCTACCCCTCCGGGACAGGGGGCTCCGAGCAGTACTTC.

The chain links TRBV4-1 to TRBJ2-3; D tentatively fits TRBD1 or TRBD2 (5 bases each). From germline, CDR1 is MGHRA and CDR2 YSYEKL. This CDR3 region has 17 residues. V lost 1 base and J 2 bases, leaving 16 bases between the germline ends. The CDR3: CASSQVSGTGPTDTQYF. The CDR3 DNA reads TGCGCCAGCAGCCAAGTCTCCGGGACGGGGCCCACAGATACGCAGTATTTT.

In DNA form, the CDR3 reads TGTGCCAGCAGCCCCGAAGGGGAAGAGACCCAGTACTTC. This encodes CASSPEGEETQYF. This sequence joins TRBV11-2 and TRBJ2-5, with D possibly matching TRBD1 (5 bases). The CDR3 consists of 13 residues. V was clipped by 5 bases and J by 3 bases, with 10 bases between them. CDR1 and CDR2 (germline): SGHAT, FQNNGV.

V gene TRBV4-1 combines with J gene TRBJ1-5; D not resolved. Germline CDR1 and CDR2: MGHRA and YSYEKL. The germline V and J ends were trimmed by 1 base and 11 bases, with 12 bases remaining between them. The CDR3 runs to 13 residues. The CDR3 region is CASSQVVGEAQHF. CDR3 DNA sequence: TGCGCCAGCAGCCAAGTTGTCGGGGAAGCCCAGCATTTT.

The chain couples TRBV5-1 to TRBJ1-3; the D gene is possibly TRBD1 (5 bases). This CDR3 is built from 17 residues. From germline, CDR1 is SGHRS and CDR2 YFSETQ. Trimming removed 0 bases from V and 3 bases from J, with 16 bases in between. CDR3 residues: CASSLAGEGLIGNTIYF. The CDR3 coding sequence is TGCGCCAGCAGCTTGGCCGGGGAGGGGCTCATTGGAAACACCATATATTTT. The full variable domain, with the rest looked up from reference TRBV5-1 and TRBJ1-3, is KAGVTQTPRYLIKTRGQQVTLSCSPISGHRSVSWYQQTPGQGLQFLFEYFSETQRNKGNFPGRFSGRQFSNSRSEMNVSTLELGDSALYLCASSLAGEGLIGNTIYFGEGSWLTVV.

The V and J genes are TRBV7-9 and TRBJ2-2; D uncertain. Germline V gene data show CDR1 as SEHNR and CDR2 as FQNEAQ (reference sequence). The CDR3 is 15 residues long. Trimming removed 4 bases from V and 3 bases from J, with 12 bases in between. The CDR3 DNA is TGTGCCAGCAGCTCCCGAAAGGGCCACACCGGGGAGCTGTTTTTT. Its protein is CASSSRKGHTGELFF.

The rearrangement joins TRBV4-1 to TRBJ2-7, with a tentative D call TRBD1 (7 bases). Per germline, CDR1 MGHRA and CDR2 YSYEKL. Trimming shortened V by 4 bases and J by 0 bases, and 16 bases separated the two germline ends. This CDR3 region has 16 residues. In DNA form, the CDR3 reads TGCGCCAGCAGCCTCCTTCAGGGGGGTTCCTCCTACGAGCAGTACTTC. This gives the protein CASSLLQGGSSYEQYF.

The sample holds a few counts of this clone. The gene calls are TRBV27 and TRBJ2-2; 8 nucleotides match TRBD2. The germline gives CDR1 MNHEY, CDR2 SMNVEV (reference sequence). After removal of 3 bases from V and 8 bases from J, the junction contained 8 bases not matched to a gene. The CDR3 is made up of 15 amino acids. The CDR3 region has the DNA TGTGCCAGCAGTTTTGCGGGGGGCTACATTGGGGAGCTGTTTTTT. It specifies CASSFAGGYIGELFF.

The chain is built from TRBV2 and TRBJ1-6, with a weak D call TRBD1 (6 bases). The CDR3 totals 14 residues. V dropped 5 bases and J dropped 7 bases, with 12 bases sitting between them. Germline values: CDR1 SNHLY, CDR2 FYNNEI. CDR3 loop: CASSRIRGNSPLHF. The CDR3, as DNA: TGTGCCAGCAGTCGAATCAGGGGCAATTCACCCCTCCACTTT.

The DNA for the CDR3 is TGTGCCAGCAGTGATTGGGGTGGGGATCAGCCCCAGCATTTT. Protein sequence: CASSDWGGDQPQHF. The rearrangement joins TRBV25-1 to TRBJ1-5; D remains ambiguous. Germline V gene sequence: CDR1 MGHDK, CDR2 SYGVNS. V was shortened by 3 bases and J by 5 bases, with 11 bases between the two germline ends. The CDR3 runs 14 residues. The full variable domain, completed using reference TRBV25-1 and TRBJ1-5, is EADIYQTPRYLVIGTGKKITLECSQTMGHDKMYWYQQDPGMELHLIHYSYGVNSTEKGDLSSESTVSRIRTEHFPLTLESARPSHTSQYLCASSDWGGDQPQHFGDGTRLSIL.

The chain links TRBV18 to TRBJ1-3; D gene unclear. The CDR3 consists of 17 residues. Germline-derived CDR1 and CDR2 are KGHSH and LQKENI. Trimming shortened V by 3 bases and J by 4 bases, and 19 bases separated the two germline ends. The CDR3 protein is CASSPDLVRRVGNTIYF. CDR3 nucleotides: TGTGCCAGCTCACCTGACCTGGTTAGGCGGGTCGGAAACACCATATATTTT. Combining the CDR3 with reference TRBV18 and TRBJ1-3 gives the whole variable domain NAGVMQNPRHLVRRRGQEARLRCSPMKGHSHVYWYRQLPEEGLKFMVYLQKENIIDESGMPKERFSAEFPKEGPSILRIQQVVRGDSAAYFCASSPDLVRRVGNTIYFGEGSWLTVV.

The CDR3 nucleotides read TGTGCCAGCAGTGGTGACGGGACTAAACAGTTCTTC. Encoded protein: CASSGDGTKQFF. This sequence joins TRBV25-1 and TRBJ2-1; 7 bases match TRBD2. With V trimmed by 4 bases and J by 13 bases, 7 bases remained unmatched. Germline assignment: CDR1 MGHDK and CDR2 SYGVNS. This CDR3 comprises 12 residues. Complete variable domain (other parts from reference TRBV25-1 and TRBJ2-1): EADIYQTPRYLVIGTGKKITLECSQTMGHDKMYWYQQDPGMELHLIHYSYGVNSTEKGDLSSESTVSRIRTEHFPLTLESARPSHTSQYLCASSGDGTKQFFGPGTRLTVL.

The chain couples TRBV15 to TRBJ2-7; D call uncertain. V was pared by 3 bases and J by 7 bases, with 16 bases between. Germline values: CDR1 LNHNV, CDR2 YYDKDF (reference sequence). The CDR3 has 14 residues. CDR3 protein: CATSRLSRYEEQYF. For the CDR3, the DNA is TGTGCCACCAGCAGGCTATCGAGGTATGAGGAGCAGTACTTC.

This clone came up a few times. The sample has other DNA sequences that encode this CDR3 too. The chain employs TRBV5-4 and TRBJ2-3, with 7 bases that match TRBD1. Unmatched junction bases numbered 1, after V lost 0 bases and J lost 0 bases. CDR3 length: 15 amino acids. Per germline, CDR1 SGHNT and CDR2 YYREEE (reference sequence). CDR3 in DNA: TGTGCCAGCAGCTTGGGACAGGGAAGCACAGATACGCAGTATTTT. Amino acids: CASSLGQGSTDTQYF.

The chain joins TRBV7-9 to TRBJ1-1; tentatively, D is TRBD1 (5 bases). Germline loops: CDR1 SEHNR, CDR2 FQNEAQ (reference sequence). V was cut by 2 bases and J by 0 bases, with 13 bases left in between. The CDR3 sequence is 16 residues long. CDR3 nucleotide sequence: TGTGCCAGCAGCTTACGGTTTGACAGAATGAACACTGAAGCTTTCTTT. It is translated as CASSLRFDRMNTEAFF. Supplemented by reference TRBV7-9 and TRBJ1-1, the full variable domain reads DTGVSQNPRHKITKRGQNVTFRCDPISEHNRLYWYRQTLGQGPEFLTYFQNEAQLEKSRLLSDRFSAERPKGSFSTLEIQRTEQGDSAMYLCASSLRFDRMNTEAFFGQGTRLTVV.

The chain couples TRBV5-8 to TRBJ2-6, with D tentatively TRBD1 (5 bases). The CDR3 sequence is 16 residues long. CDR1 and CDR2 from the germline V gene are SGHTS and YDEGEE. V dropped 4 bases and J dropped 0 bases, with 11 bases sitting between them. In DNA, the CDR3 is TGTGCCAGCAGCGAATGGCAGGGCTCTGGGGCCAACGTCCTGACTTTC. Its translation is CASSEWQGSGANVLTF.

The chain employs TRBV5-1 and TRBJ1-2; the match to TRBD1 covers 7 bases. The CDR3 loop spans 16 amino acids. Trimming at V came to 3 bases and at J to 0 bases, leaving 8 bases not matched to a gene. From germline, CDR1 is SGHRS and CDR2 YFSETQ. CDR3 nucleotides: TGCGCCAGCAGCTATACAGGGGACACATCTAACTATGGCTACACCTTC. Translation: CASSYTGDTSNYGYTF.